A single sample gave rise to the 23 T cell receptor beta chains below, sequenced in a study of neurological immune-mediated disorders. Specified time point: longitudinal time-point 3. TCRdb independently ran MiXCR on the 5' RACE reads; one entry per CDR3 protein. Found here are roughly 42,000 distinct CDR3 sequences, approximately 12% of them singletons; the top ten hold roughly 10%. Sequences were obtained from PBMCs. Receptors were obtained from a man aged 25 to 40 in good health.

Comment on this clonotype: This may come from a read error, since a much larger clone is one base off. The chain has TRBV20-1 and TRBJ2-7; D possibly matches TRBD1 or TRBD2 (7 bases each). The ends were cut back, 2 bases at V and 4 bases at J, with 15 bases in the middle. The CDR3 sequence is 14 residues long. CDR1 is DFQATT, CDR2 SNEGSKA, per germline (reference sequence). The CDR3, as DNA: TGCAGTGCTAGAAGGCTCAGGGGGGGATACGAGCAGTACTTC. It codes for CSARRLRGGYEQYF.

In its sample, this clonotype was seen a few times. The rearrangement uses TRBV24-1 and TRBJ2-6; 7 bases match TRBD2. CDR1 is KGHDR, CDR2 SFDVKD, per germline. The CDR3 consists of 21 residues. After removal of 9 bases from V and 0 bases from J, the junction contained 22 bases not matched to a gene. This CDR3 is CATESGGPTPPPRSGANVLTF. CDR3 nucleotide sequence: TGTGCCACCGAATCGGGGGGACCGACTCCTCCCCCACGCTCTGGGGCCAACGTCCTGACTTTC.

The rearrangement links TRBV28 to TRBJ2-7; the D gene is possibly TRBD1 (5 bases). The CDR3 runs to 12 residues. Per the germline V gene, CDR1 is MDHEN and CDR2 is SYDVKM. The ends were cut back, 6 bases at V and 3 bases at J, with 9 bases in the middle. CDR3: CASSWTIYEQYF. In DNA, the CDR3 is TGTGCCAGCAGCTGGACAATCTACGAGCAGTACTTC. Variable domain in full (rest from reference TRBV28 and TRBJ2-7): DVKVTQSSRYLVKRTGEKVFLECVQDMDHENMFWYRQDPGLGLRLIYFSYDVKMKEKGDIPEGYSVSREKKERFSLILESASTNQTSMYLCASSWTIYEQYFGPGTRLTVT.

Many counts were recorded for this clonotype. CDR3 in DNA: TGTGCCAGTACCCCCCGGACACCCGGGGGTAATGAGCAGTTCTTC. It encodes CASTPRTPGGNEQFF. The gene calls are TRBV27 and TRBJ2-1, with D possibly TRBD2 on 6 matching bases. The germline gives CDR1 MNHEY, CDR2 SMNVEV (reference sequence). The CDR3 runs 15 residues. The germline V and J ends were trimmed by 9 bases and 7 bases, with 22 bases remaining between them.

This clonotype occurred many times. CDR3 nucleotide sequence: TGTGCCAGCAGTTTATTTAGCGGGGCCACAGATACGCAGTATTTT. Translation: CASSLFSGATDTQYF. The chain combines TRBV12-3 or TRBV12-4 with TRBJ2-3, with TRBD2 matching over 8 bases. The CDR3 contains 15 residues. J lost 2 bases, V lost 2 bases, and 3 bases had no gene match.

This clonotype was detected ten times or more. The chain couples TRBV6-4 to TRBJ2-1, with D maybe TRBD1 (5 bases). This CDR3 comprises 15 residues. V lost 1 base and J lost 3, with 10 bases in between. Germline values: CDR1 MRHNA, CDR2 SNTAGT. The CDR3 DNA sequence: TGTGCCAGCAGTGACTTGTCCAGGGACTACAATGAGCAGTTCTTC. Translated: CASSDLSRDYNEQFF.

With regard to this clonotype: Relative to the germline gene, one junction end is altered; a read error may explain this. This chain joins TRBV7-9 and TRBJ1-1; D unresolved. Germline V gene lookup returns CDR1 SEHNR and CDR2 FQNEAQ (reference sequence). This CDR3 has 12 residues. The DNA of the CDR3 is TGTCCCAGCAGCTTAGTGTATACTGACGCTTTCTTT. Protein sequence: CPSSLVYTDAFF.

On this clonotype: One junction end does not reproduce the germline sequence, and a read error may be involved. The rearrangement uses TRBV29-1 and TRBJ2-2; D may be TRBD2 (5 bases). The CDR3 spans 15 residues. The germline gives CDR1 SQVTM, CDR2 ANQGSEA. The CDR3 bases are TGCAGCACGAGGGTAGTGCAGACGAACGCCGGGGAGCTGTTTTTT. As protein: CSTRVVQTNAGELFF.

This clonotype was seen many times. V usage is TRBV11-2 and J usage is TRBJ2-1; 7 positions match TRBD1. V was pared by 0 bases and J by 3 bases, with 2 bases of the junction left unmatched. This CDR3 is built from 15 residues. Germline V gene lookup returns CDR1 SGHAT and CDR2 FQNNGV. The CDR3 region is CASSLEAGGYNEQFF. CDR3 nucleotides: TGTGCCAGCAGCTTAGAGGCAGGGGGCTACAATGAGCAGTTCTTC.

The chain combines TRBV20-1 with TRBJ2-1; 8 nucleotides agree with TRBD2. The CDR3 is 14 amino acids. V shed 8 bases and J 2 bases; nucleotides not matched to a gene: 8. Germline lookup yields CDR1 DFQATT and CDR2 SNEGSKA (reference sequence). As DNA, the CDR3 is TGCAGTTCTTACGTAGCGGGACCCTACAATGAGCAGTTCTTC. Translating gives CSSYVAGPYNEQFF.

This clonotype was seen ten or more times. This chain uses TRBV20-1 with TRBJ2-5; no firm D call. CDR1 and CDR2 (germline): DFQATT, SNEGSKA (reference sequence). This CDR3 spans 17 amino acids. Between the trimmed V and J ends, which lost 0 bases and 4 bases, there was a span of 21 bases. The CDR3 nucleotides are TGCAGTGCTAGAGATTTCGCCCCGAGTTCTCCGCCAGAGACCCAGTACTTC. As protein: CSARDFAPSSPPETQYF.

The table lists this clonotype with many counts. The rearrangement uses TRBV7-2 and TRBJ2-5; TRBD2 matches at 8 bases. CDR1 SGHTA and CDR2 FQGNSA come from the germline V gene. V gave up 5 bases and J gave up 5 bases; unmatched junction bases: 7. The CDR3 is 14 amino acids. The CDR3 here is CASSQGLAGETQYF. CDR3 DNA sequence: TGTGCCAGCAGCCAAGGACTAGCTGGGGAGACCCAGTACTTC.

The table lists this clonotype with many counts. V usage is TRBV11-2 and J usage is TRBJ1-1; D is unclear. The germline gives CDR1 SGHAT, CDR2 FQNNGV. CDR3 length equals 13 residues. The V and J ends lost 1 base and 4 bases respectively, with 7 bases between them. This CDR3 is CASSLVGSTEAFF. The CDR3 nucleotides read TGTGCCAGCAGCTTAGTGGGGAGCACTGAAGCTTTCTTT.

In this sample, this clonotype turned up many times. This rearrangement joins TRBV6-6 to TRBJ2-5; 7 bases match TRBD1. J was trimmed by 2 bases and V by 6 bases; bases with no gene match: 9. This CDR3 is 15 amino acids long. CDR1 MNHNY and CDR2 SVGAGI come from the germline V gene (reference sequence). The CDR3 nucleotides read TGTGCCAGCAGAGGACGAGAGGGACAGCAAGAGACCCAGTACTTC. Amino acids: CASRGREGQQETQYF.

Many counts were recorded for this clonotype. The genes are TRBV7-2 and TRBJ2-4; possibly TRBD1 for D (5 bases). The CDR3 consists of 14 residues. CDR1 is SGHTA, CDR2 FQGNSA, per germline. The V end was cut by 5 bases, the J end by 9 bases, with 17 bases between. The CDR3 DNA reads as TGTGCCAGCAGCGCCGGGTCTTCAAGGGGCATTCAGTACTTC. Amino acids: CASSAGSSRGIQYF. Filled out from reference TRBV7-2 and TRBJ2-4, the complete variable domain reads GAGVSQSPSNKVTEKGKDVELRCDPISGHTALYWYRQSLGQGLEFLIYFQGNSAPDKSGLPSDRFSAERTGGSVSTLTIQRTQQEDSAVYLCASSAGSSRGIQYFGAGTRLSVL.

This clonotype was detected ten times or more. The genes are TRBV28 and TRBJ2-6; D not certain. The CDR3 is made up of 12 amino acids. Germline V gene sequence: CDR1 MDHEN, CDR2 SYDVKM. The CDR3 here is CATSSGANVLTF. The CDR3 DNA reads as TGTGCTACCAGTAGTGGGGCCAACGTCCTGACTTTC.

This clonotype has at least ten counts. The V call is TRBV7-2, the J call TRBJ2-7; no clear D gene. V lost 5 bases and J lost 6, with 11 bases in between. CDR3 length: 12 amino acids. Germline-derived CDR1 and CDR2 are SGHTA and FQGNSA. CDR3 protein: CASSKILGEQYF. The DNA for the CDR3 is TGTGCCAGCAGCAAAATCCTGGGCGAGCAGTACTTC.

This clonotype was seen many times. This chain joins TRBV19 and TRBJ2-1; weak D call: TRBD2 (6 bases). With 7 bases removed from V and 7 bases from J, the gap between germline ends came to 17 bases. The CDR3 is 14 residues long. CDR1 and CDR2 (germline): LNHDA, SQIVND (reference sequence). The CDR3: CASTKERAGNEQFF. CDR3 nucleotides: TGTGCCAGTACTAAGGAGCGGGCGGGGAATGAGCAGTTCTTC. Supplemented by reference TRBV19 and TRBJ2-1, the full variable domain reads DGGITQSPKYLFRKEGQNVTLSCEQNLNHDAMYWYRQDPGQGLRLIYYSQIVNDFQKGDIAEGYSVSREKKESFPLTVTSAQKNPTAFYLCASTKERAGNEQFFGPGTRLTVL.

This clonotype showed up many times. For the CDR3, the DNA is TGTGCCAGCAGCCAGACAAGAGATACGCAGTATTTT. This codes for CASSQTRDTQYF. This chain connects TRBV14 to TRBJ2-3; D is unclear. V was shortened by 3 bases and J by 5 bases, with 6 bases between the two germline ends. Looked up from germline, CDR1 is SGHDN and CDR2 is FVKESK. The CDR3 totals 12 residues.

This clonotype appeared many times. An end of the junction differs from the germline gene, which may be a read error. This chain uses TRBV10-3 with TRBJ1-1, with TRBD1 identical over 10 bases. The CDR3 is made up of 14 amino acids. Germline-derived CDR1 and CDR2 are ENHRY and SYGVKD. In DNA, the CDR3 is TGTGCCATCACCCCGGACAGGGGGAACGCTGAAGCTTTCTTT. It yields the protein CAITPDRGNAEAFF.

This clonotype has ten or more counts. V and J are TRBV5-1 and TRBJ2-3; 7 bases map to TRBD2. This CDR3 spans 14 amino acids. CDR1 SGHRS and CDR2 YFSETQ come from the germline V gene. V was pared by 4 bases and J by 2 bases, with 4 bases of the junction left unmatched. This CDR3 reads CASSTGLNTDTQYF. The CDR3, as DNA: TGCGCCAGCAGCACGGGACTAAACACAGATACGCAGTATTTT. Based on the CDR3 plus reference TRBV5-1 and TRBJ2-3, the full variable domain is KAGVTQTPRYLIKTRGQQVTLSCSPISGHRSVSWYQQTPGQGLQFLFEYFSETQRNKGNFPGRFSGRQFSNSRSEMNVSTLELGDSALYLCASSTGLNTDTQYFGPGTRLTVL.

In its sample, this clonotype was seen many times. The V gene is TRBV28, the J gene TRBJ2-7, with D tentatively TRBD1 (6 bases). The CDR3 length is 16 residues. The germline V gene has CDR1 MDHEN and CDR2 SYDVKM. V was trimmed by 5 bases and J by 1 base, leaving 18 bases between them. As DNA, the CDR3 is TGTGCCAGCAGTCCGCCACAGGGAACCGGTTCCTACGAGCAGTACTTC. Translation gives CASSPPQGTGSYEQYF.

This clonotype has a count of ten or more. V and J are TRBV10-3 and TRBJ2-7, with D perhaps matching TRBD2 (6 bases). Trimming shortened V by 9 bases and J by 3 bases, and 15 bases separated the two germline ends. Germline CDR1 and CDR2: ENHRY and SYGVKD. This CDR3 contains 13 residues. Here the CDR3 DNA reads TGTGCCATATCCCGGGGGTTGGACTACGAGCAGTACTTC. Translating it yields CAISRGLDYEQYF.